These 31 T cell receptor beta chains came from one sample sequenced in a study of beta chain features in type 1 diabetes. Study outcomes and limitations: For Type 1 diabetes patients, all four CD4+ subsets carried TCRB CDR3s that were moderately but significantly shorter.

Expressed TCRB transcripts got sequenced, as all isolated RNA was reverse transcribed. The data were produced by immunoSEQ multiplex PCR, yet TCRdb's version contains in-frame clones alone and is incomplete. The sample contains hundreds of thousands of clones, around 15% of which appear only once. These receptors' targets are unknown. The sequenced sample was naive CD4+ T cells from blood. These receptors came from a man between 18 and 35 years old with type 1 diabetes.

This clone came up a few times. The sample has other DNA sequences that encode this CDR3 too. The V and J genes are TRBV6-5 and TRBJ1-1; perhaps TRBD1 as D (6 bases). The germline gives CDR1 MNHEY, CDR2 SVGAGI. V was shortened by 0 bases and J by 0 bases, with 8 bases between the two germline ends. The CDR3 is 15 amino acids. The chain's CDR3 is CASSYSGGMNTEAFF. In DNA, the CDR3 is TGTGCCAGCAGTTACTCAGGGGGGATGAACACTGAAGCTTTCTTT.

This clone was seen a few times. The CDR3: CASSQRQETGGYTF. CDR3 nucleotide sequence: TGCGCCAGCAGCCAGAGACAGGAAACGGGTGGCTACACCTTC. The V call is TRBV4-1, the J call TRBJ1-2; D perhaps matches TRBD1 (6 bases). Germline V CDR1 and CDR2: MGHRA, YSYEKL. V lost 3 bases, J lost 7 bases, and 15 bases lay in between. This CDR3 contains 14 residues.

This chain connects TRBV7-9 to TRBJ2-3, with D hard to call. The V end was cut by 3 bases, the J end by 6 bases, with 10 bases between. The germline gives CDR1 SEHNR, CDR2 FQNEAQ (reference sequence). There are 13 residues in the CDR3. The CDR3 nucleotides are TGTGCCAGCAGCTTTAATGTGGACGATACGCAGTATTTT. It yields the protein CASSFNVDDTQYF.

V and J are TRBV4-1 and TRBJ1-2, with D tentatively TRBD1 (5 bases). The CDR3 totals 18 residues. The ends were cut back, 0 bases at V and 8 bases at J, with 25 bases in the middle. CDR1 is MGHRA, CDR2 YSYEKL, per germline. The CDR3 DNA is TGCGCCAGCAGCCAAGATCAATGGGGGTCCGCTTTTCGAAAGGGCTACACCTTC. It encodes CASSQDQWGSAFRKGYTF.

The V call is TRBV30, the J call TRBJ2-3; D gene uncertain. Trimming took 4 bases from V and 2 from J, leaving 7 bases between them. The CDR3 consists of 12 residues. Germline-derived CDR1 and CDR2 are GTSNPN and SVGIG (reference sequence). The DNA of the CDR3 is TGTGCCTGGACGGGTTTCACAGATACGCAGTATTTT. It yields the protein CAWTGFTDTQYF.

In its sample, this clone was seen a few times. The gene calls are TRBV10-1 and TRBJ2-7; 13 nucleotides line up with TRBD2. From germline, CDR1 is WNHNN and CDR2 SYGVQD (reference sequence). Losses at the gene ends were 2 bases for V and 5 bases for J; bases not matched to a gene: 6. This CDR3 spans 16 amino acids. The CDR3 sequence: CASSESKGTSGDEQYF. CDR3 coding DNA: TGCGCCAGCAGTGAGAGTAAAGGGACTAGCGGGGACGAGCAGTACTTC.

The chain recombines TRBV30 with TRBJ2-3; 10 nucleotides match TRBD2. This CDR3 contains 15 residues. V gave up 0 bases and J gave up 1 base; unmatched junction bases: 1. CDR1 is GTSNPN, CDR2 SVGIG, per germline (reference sequence). CDR3: CAWSVTSGGTDTQYF. CDR3 DNA: TGTGCCTGGAGTGTAACTAGCGGGGGCACAGATACGCAGTATTTT.

The chain combines TRBV5-1 with TRBJ2-3; D gene unclear. The length of the CDR3 is 14 residues. In germline, CDR1 is SGHRS, CDR2 YFSETQ. Trimming shortened V by 2 bases and J by 1 base, and 8 bases separated the two germline ends. CDR3 region: CASSLIPGTDTQYF. The CDR3 bases are TGCGCCAGCAGCTTAATACCAGGCACAGATACGCAGTATTTT.

The rearrangement links TRBV4-2 to TRBJ1-1; D not resolved. The CDR3 covers 13 residues. V lost 1 base and J lost 0, with 3 bases in between. Germline loops: CDR1 LGHNA, CDR2 YNFKEQ. This chain's CDR3 is CASSQVLNTEAFF. The CDR3 coding sequence is TGTGCCAGCAGCCAAGTGTTGAACACTGAAGCTTTCTTT.

This clone was seen more than once but under ten times. The sample carries other DNA sequences with the same CDR3. This chain links TRBV30 with TRBJ1-5, with TRBD1 identical over 9 bases. Germline V gives CDR1 GTSNPN, CDR2 SVGIG (reference sequence). The CDR3 spans 15 residues. J was trimmed by 4 bases and V by 0 bases; bases with no gene match: 4. CDR3: CAWSVRGTGNQPQHF. In DNA, the CDR3 is TGTGCCTGGAGTGTAAGAGGGACAGGGAATCAGCCCCAGCATTTT.

This clone was seen a handful of times. The V call is TRBV6-6, the J call TRBJ2-1; tentatively, D is TRBD1 or TRBD2 (5 bases each). The CDR3 spans 15 residues. Germline values: CDR1 MNHNY, CDR2 SVGAGI (reference sequence). The V end was cut by 4 bases, the J end by 6 bases, with 16 bases between. This CDR3 reads CASSLGPLPLNEQFF. CDR3 in DNA: TGTGCCAGCAGTTTGGGACCCCTTCCCCTCAATGAGCAGTTCTTC.

The chain carries TRBV6-5 and TRBJ2-7; D perhaps matches TRBD2 (6 bases). This CDR3 is built from 15 residues. Germline assignment: CDR1 MNHEY and CDR2 SVGAGI. Trimming cost V 0 bases and J 3 bases, with 12 bases left between them. The CDR3 DNA follows: TGTGCCAGCAGTTACTCGGGGGGAGACTACTACGAGCAGTACTTC. It codes for CASSYSGGDYYEQYF.

This sequence joins TRBV9 and TRBJ2-7; 9 bases map to TRBD2. The CDR3 sequence is 15 residues long. Germline CDR1 reads SGDLS; CDR2 reads YYNGEE. The V segment lost 0 bases and the J segment 2 bases; nucleotides outside the gene matches: 3. The CDR3 region has the DNA TGTGCCAGCAGCGTAGAAGCGGGGGGCACCTACGAGCAGTACTTC. This sequence encodes CASSVEAGGTYEQYF.

J is TRBJ2-5 and V is TRBV5-4; D is possibly TRBD2 (6 bases). The germline V gene has CDR1 SGHNT and CDR2 YYREEE (reference sequence). CDR3 length: 16 amino acids. V lost 4 bases and J 4 bases, leaving 20 bases between the germline ends. CDR3 DNA sequence: TGTGCCAGCAGCCCCCGCGGACCGCTGGGAGGAGAGACCCAGTACTTC. It codes for CASSPRGPLGGETQYF.

This clone was seen only a few times. The CDR3 region has the DNA TGTGCCAGCAGCCGGGACCCTCTGAGCTCCTACGAGCAGTACTTC. Its translation: CASSRDPLSSYEQYF. The chain links TRBV6-6 to TRBJ2-7; D is tentatively TRBD1 or TRBD2 (5 bases each). The length of the CDR3 is 15 residues. V dropped 6 bases and J dropped 0 bases, with 15 bases sitting between them. The V gene's germline CDR1 is MNHNY and CDR2 SVGAGI (reference sequence).

The chain couples TRBV5-6 to TRBJ2-6, with TRBD1 matching over 7 bases. The CDR3 loop spans 17 amino acids. Germline V gene data show CDR1 as SGHDT and CDR2 as YYEEEE. Trimming removed 2 bases from V and 0 bases from J; junction bases left unmatched: 5. The CDR3 here is CASSFWTGSSGANVLTF. CDR3 nucleotide sequence: TGTGCCAGCAGCTTTTGGACAGGAAGCTCTGGGGCCAACGTCCTGACTTTC.

The chain carries TRBV30 and TRBJ2-1; D is uncertain. Trimming took off 0 bases at V and 2 bases at J, with 5 bases between the two ends. Germline V CDR1 and CDR2: GTSNPN, SVGIG (reference sequence). This CDR3 comprises 13 residues. Here the CDR3 DNA reads TGTGCCTGGAGTGTAGTAGCCTACAATGAGCAGTTCTTC. This gives the protein CAWSVVAYNEQFF.

The chain joins TRBV5-6 to TRBJ1-2; maybe TRBD1 (5 bases). This CDR3 spans 15 amino acids. V was cut by 6 bases and J by 0 bases, with 15 bases left in between. Germline V CDR1 and CDR2: SGHDT, YYEEEE. The CDR3 reads CASIVWWGSNYGYTF. DNA for the CDR3: TGTGCCAGCATCGTTTGGTGGGGCTCTAACTATGGCTACACCTTC. The variable domain in full, completed from reference TRBV5-6 and TRBJ1-2, reads DAGVTQSPTHLIKTRGQQVTLRCSPKSGHDTVSWYQQALGQGPQFIFQYYEEEERQRGNFPDRFSGHQFPNYSSELNVNALLLGDSALYLCASIVWWGSNYGYTFGSGTRLTVV.

Only a few counts were recorded for this clone. The chain has TRBV11-2 and TRBJ1-1; no clear D gene. The CDR3 runs 13 residues. CDR1 and CDR2 from the germline V gene are SGHAT and FQNNGV. V was trimmed by 8 bases and J by 10 bases, leaving 20 bases between them. The CDR3 spells CASSEASQKGAFF. The DNA of the CDR3 is TGTGCCAGCTCCGAAGCCAGCCAGAAGGGAGCTTTCTTT.

V usage is TRBV23-1 and J usage is TRBJ1-2; TRBD1 is a possible D gene (5 bases). TRBV23-1 is an open reading frame whose function is uncertain. CDR3 length equals 13 residues. Trimming pared 5 bases from V and 4 bases from J, leaving 11 bases between. The CDR3 sequence: CASSLRTTYGYTF. DNA of the CDR3: TGCGCCAGCAGTTTAAGGACAACCTATGGCTACACCTTC.

The chain carries TRBV5-4 and TRBJ2-3; 11 nucleotides match TRBD2. CDR1 is SGHNT, CDR2 YYREEE, per germline (reference sequence). The trim removed 4 bases at V and 4 bases at J, leaving 8 bases unmatched. The CDR3 sequence is 16 residues long. CDR3 coding DNA: TGTGCCAGCAGCCCCACCGGGACTAGCGGCCCAGATACGCAGTATTTT. Protein product: CASSPTGTSGPDTQYF. Full variable domain (missing parts from reference TRBV5-4 and TRBJ2-3): ETGVTQSPTHLIKTRGQQVTLRCSSQSGHNTVSWYQQALGQGPQFIFQYYREEENGRGNFPPRFSGLQFPNYSSELNVNALELDDSALYLCASSPTGTSGPDTQYFGPGTRLTVL.

This clone was seen a handful of times. The chain carries TRBV5-6 and TRBJ2-2; no definite D call. V lost 2 bases and J lost 6, with 5 bases in between. Looked up from germline, CDR1 is SGHDT and CDR2 is YYEEEE. CDR3 size: 12 residues. Here the CDR3 DNA reads TGTGCCAGCAGCTTTGACCCCGGGGAGCTGTTTTTT. This translates into CASSFDPGELFF.

The rearrangement links TRBV6-6 to TRBJ2-1, with D unresolved. The CDR3 length is 13 residues. Per the germline V gene, CDR1 is MNHNY and CDR2 is SVGAGI (reference sequence). V was pared by 6 bases and J by 7 bases, with 13 bases between. CDR3 in DNA: TGTGCCAGCAGGCCCCCGGGCCCGAATGAGCAGTTCTTC. Its protein product is CASRPPGPNEQFF.

J is TRBJ2-7 and V is TRBV10-3, with D perhaps TRBD1 (6 bases). V lost 4 bases and J lost 4, with 14 bases in between. Germline CDR1 is ENHRY and CDR2 is SYGVKD. The CDR3 is made up of 14 amino acids. CDR3 DNA: TGTGCCATCAGTGTAGGACAGACACAATACGAGCAGTACTTC. Its protein product is CAISVGQTQYEQYF.

The gene calls are TRBV7-9 and TRBJ1-1, with no clear D. The CDR3 sequence is 15 residues long. CDR1 is SEHNR, CDR2 FQNEAQ, per germline (reference sequence). V lost 0 bases, J lost 3 bases, and 11 bases lay in between. The CDR3 coding sequence is TGTGCCAGCAGCTTAGCAGCGTACAGTTACACTGAAGCTTTCTTT. It specifies CASSLAAYSYTEAFF.

This clone appeared a few times. The V call is TRBV5-4, the J call TRBJ1-1, with 9 bases lining up with TRBD1. CDR1 SGHNT and CDR2 YYREEE come from the germline V gene (reference sequence). V shed 4 bases, J shed 5 bases, and the junction held 9 bases outside the gene matches. This CDR3 has 15 residues. The CDR3 region has the DNA TGTGCCAGCAGCCCCCCGGGACAGGGTGTGACTGAAGCTTTCTTT. Protein: CASSPPGQGVTEAFF.

The chain recombines TRBV2 with TRBJ1-2; TRBD1 is a possible D gene (6 bases). V dropped 7 bases and J dropped 8 bases, with 17 bases sitting between them. The CDR3 totals 13 residues. Germline CDR1 SNHLY, CDR2 FYNNEI. CDR3 DNA sequence: TGTGCCAGCACCCTACAGGGAGTTGGCGGCTACACCTTC. Its translation: CASTLQGVGGYTF.

There are a few counts of this clone. This CDR3 reads CAWSYLPGQGDGYTF. The CDR3 DNA reads as TGTGCCTGGTCCTACCTACCGGGACAGGGGGACGGCTACACCTTC. This chain joins TRBV30 and TRBJ1-2; 11 bases line up with TRBD1. The trim removed 5 bases at V and 8 bases at J, leaving 13 bases unmatched. Germline values: CDR1 GTSNPN, CDR2 SVGIG (reference sequence). CDR3 size: 15 residues.

The V call is TRBV30, the J call TRBJ1-1, with D tentatively TRBD1 (5 bases). Trimming stripped 2 bases from V and 0 bases from J, with 13 bases between. The CDR3 has 15 residues. Germline V gene data show CDR1 as GTSNPN and CDR2 as SVGIG (reference sequence). CDR3 nucleotides: TGTGCCTGGAGTAAGGGGTCCCTCCTGAACACTGAAGCTTTCTTT. Translating gives CAWSKGSLLNTEAFF.

The chain uses TRBV2 and TRBJ2-7; tentatively, D is TRBD1 or TRBD2 (5 bases each). V lost 7 bases and J 3 bases, leaving 22 bases between the germline ends. Germline V lookup: CDR1 SNHLY, CDR2 FYNNEI. This CDR3 has 16 residues. The CDR3 DNA is TGTGCCAGCAAGACAGTTGCGTTTTTCGGGATCTACGAGCAGTACTTC. It specifies CASKTVAFFGIYEQYF.

V is TRBV30 and J is TRBJ1-1; 8 positions match TRBD1. CDR3 length equals 12 residues. CDR1 GTSNPN and CDR2 SVGIG come from the germline V gene (reference sequence). V lost 2 bases and J lost 11; bases outside the gene matches: 7. Here the CDR3 reads CAWSITDRDAFF. CDR3 nucleotide sequence: TGTGCCTGGAGTATCACGGACAGGGACGCTTTCTTT.